The 25 T cell receptor beta chains in this list originate from one sample, sequenced in a study of metastatic and nonmetastatic thyroid tumors. There were no patients who had received any treatment before thyroid surgery. With MiXCR, TCRdb called clones anew from the PCR reads. Counted here are 15,000 or so clones, around 29% occurring once; the ten biggest clones make up 3.9%. The sample consisted of blood. These receptors were collected from a female donor with papillary thyroid cancer or a benign thyroid nodule (not recorded which). Some clones in this sample may be carry-over from other donors' samples.

This clone was seen at least ten times. This chain connects TRBV11-3 to TRBJ2-5; 15 bases agree with TRBD2. The germline gives CDR1 SGHNT, CDR2 YENEEA. Trimming at V came to 4 bases and at J to 0 bases, leaving 6 bases not matched to a gene. CDR3 length: 18 amino acids. CDR3 amino acids: CASSSGLAGGNYQETQYF. In DNA, the CDR3 is TGTGCCAGCAGCTCAGGACTAGCGGGAGGGAACTACCAAGAGACCCAGTACTTC.

The count of this clone is one. One end of the junction does not line up with germline, which may come from a read error. The DNA of the CDR3 is TGTGCCAGCAGCTTAGCGCTAATGCGGAGGGGCTCGTTCAATGTGCAGTTCTTC. Its protein is CASSLALMRRGSFNVQFF. The V call is TRBV7-2, the J call TRBJ2-1; D may be TRBD2 (6 bases). The germline V gene has CDR1 SGHTA and CDR2 FQGNSA. The CDR3 has 18 amino acids. Full variable domain (outside the CDR3, taken from reference TRBV7-2 and TRBJ2-1): GAGVSQSPSNKVTEKGKDVELRCDPISGHTALYWYRQSLGQGLEFLIYFQGNSAPDKSGLPSDRFSAERTGGSVSTLTIQRTQQEDSAVYLCASSLALMRRGSFNVQFFGPGTRLTVL.

In its sample, this clone was seen once. The genes are TRBV4-3 and TRBJ2-3; 7 bases are a match to TRBD1. The CDR3 runs 17 residues. Per germline, CDR1 LGHNA and CDR2 YSLEER. V shed 4 bases, J shed 2 bases, and the junction held 12 bases outside the gene matches. CDR3 amino acids: CASSPHPEGTVTDTQYF. In DNA form, the CDR3 reads TGCGCCAGCAGCCCACATCCCGAGGGGACAGTCACAGATACGCAGTATTTT.

Relative to its sample, this clone is medium-sized. The chain combines TRBV19 with TRBJ1-5, with D tentatively TRBD1 (6 bases). Trimming pared 6 bases from V and 5 bases from J, leaving 11 bases between. Germline V gene data show CDR1 as LNHDA and CDR2 as SQIVND (reference sequence). The CDR3 is 13 residues long. In DNA form, the CDR3 reads TGTGCCAGTAGCCCGGACAGAGATCAGCCCCAGCATTTT. Amino acid sequence: CASSPDRDQPQHF.

This clone is classed as medium-sized. V gene TRBV6-6 combines with J gene TRBJ1-1; 7 positions agree with TRBD1. CDR3 length: 19 amino acids. The J segment lost 4 bases and the V segment lost 6 bases, leaving 23 bases of the junction unmatched. CDR1 is MNHNY, CDR2 SVGAGI, per germline (reference sequence). Here the CDR3 DNA reads TGTGCCAGCAGACCGATTGAGGAGGTGGAAGAGACAGGGTTCACTGAAGCTTTCTTT. This sequence encodes CASRPIEEVEETGFTEAFF.

By share, this clone counts as medium-sized (0.01 to 0.1%). The CDR3 region is CASSPEGQGSSTDTQYF. As DNA, the CDR3 is TGTGCCAGCTCACCAGAGGGACAGGGCTCTAGCACAGATACGCAGTATTTT. The rearrangement joins TRBV18 to TRBJ2-3; the match to TRBD1 covers 9 bases. V trimming: 2 bases; J trimming: 0 bases; junction bases outside the gene matches: 6. The CDR3 is 17 amino acids. Germline CDR1 is KGHSH and CDR2 is LQKENI.

The chain uses TRBV12-3 or TRBV12-4 and TRBJ1-6, with a tentative D call TRBD1 (5 bases). The V end was cut by 6 bases, the J end by 7 bases, with 13 bases between. The CDR3 is made up of 14 amino acids. CDR3 protein: CASRKGPTNSPLHF. DNA of the CDR3: TGTGCCAGCAGGAAGGGACCGACCAATTCACCCCTCCACTTT.

Within the sample, this clone is medium-sized. V usage is TRBV7-3 and J usage is TRBJ2-1; D is perhaps TRBD1 (6 bases). Trimming left V 6 bases short and J 0 bases short, with 12 bases between. Germline assignment: CDR1 SGHTA and CDR2 FQGTGA. This CDR3 has 15 amino acids. The DNA of the CDR3 is TGTGCCAGCAGTCAACAGGGTAGCTCCTACAATGAGCAGTTCTTC. Protein product: CASSQQGSSYNEQFF.

This clone was found many times. The chain combines TRBV4-3 with TRBJ2-5, with D hard to call. The CDR3 has 13 residues. The V end was cut by 1 base, the J end by 5 bases, with 8 bases between. Germline-derived CDR1 and CDR2 are LGHNA and YSLEER. CDR3 region: CASSQGPEETQYF. CDR3 in DNA: TGCGCCAGCAGCCAAGGACCGGAGGAGACCCAGTACTTC.

By share, this clone ranks as medium-sized. The chain couples TRBV27 to TRBJ2-7; D gene uncertain. Trimming stripped 5 bases from V and 2 bases from J, with 13 bases between. CDR1 MNHEY and CDR2 SMNVEV come from the germline V gene (reference sequence). This CDR3 is built from 14 residues. The CDR3 nucleotides are TGTGCCAGCAGTCTGAAGACACGACCCTACGAGCAGTACTTC. Amino acid sequence: CASSLKTRPYEQYF.

In this sample, this clone is medium-sized. This sequence joins TRBV11-1 and TRBJ2-2; D unclear. The CDR3 sequence is 16 residues long. V was cut by 1 base and J by 9 bases, with 18 bases left in between. Germline CDR1 and CDR2: SGHAT and FQDESV (reference sequence). CDR3 DNA sequence: TGTGCCAGCAGCTTAGTGGCAAGCCCCTCACGCCGGGAGCTGTTTTTT. Protein product: CASSLVASPSRRELFF.

Points on this clone: At one of its ends the junction is not consistent with the germline gene, which may arise from a read error. The chain uses TRBV27 and TRBJ1-2, with D tentatively TRBD1 (5 bases). The CDR3 loop spans 13 amino acids. Germline values: CDR1 MNHEY, CDR2 SMNVEV (reference sequence). CDR3 nucleotide sequence: TGTGCCAGCAGCGGACATTCTAACTATGGCTACACATTC. The encoded protein is CASSGHSNYGYTF.

V gene TRBV20-1 combines with J gene TRBJ2-3; 8 nucleotides align to TRBD1. Germline lookup yields CDR1 DFQATT and CDR2 SNEGSKA (reference sequence). The CDR3 length is 19 residues. J lost 0 bases, V lost 1 base, and 15 bases had no gene match. The CDR3 sequence: CSARGPSTYRGASTDTQYF. The CDR3 DNA follows: TGCAGTGCTAGAGGGCCTAGCACCTACAGGGGGGCTAGCACAGATACGCAGTATTTT.

At least ten counts were recorded for this clone. The CDR3, as DNA: TGCGCCAGCAGCAGGGGAAATACCGGGGAGCTGTTTTTT. Translating it yields CASSRGNTGELFF. The V call is TRBV5-1, the J call TRBJ2-2, with D perhaps matching TRBD1 (5 bases). Trimming pared 4 bases from V and 5 bases from J, leaving 9 bases between. This CDR3 has 13 amino acids. The germline V gene encodes CDR1 SGHRS and CDR2 YFSETQ.

J is TRBJ2-2 and V is TRBV30; D ambiguous. Germline V gives CDR1 GTSNPN, CDR2 SVGIG (reference sequence). Trimming removed 0 bases at V and 6 bases at J, with 5 bases between. The CDR3 runs to 12 residues. As DNA, the CDR3 is TGTGCCTGGAGTGTAGGATCCGGGGAGCTGTTTTTT. Residues: CAWSVGSGELFF.

At least ten counts were recorded for this clone. A much larger clone is a single base away; this may be a read error. This sample also contains other DNA sequences that code for the same CDR3. The CDR3 coding sequence is TGTGCCAGCAGACCGGGACCCGGGACAGGGGAAGAAAAGCTGTTTTTT. It encodes CASRPGPGTGEEKLFF. This chain joins TRBV27 and TRBJ1-4, with 10 positions matching TRBD1. In germline, CDR1 is MNHEY, CDR2 SMNVEV (reference sequence). The CDR3 contains 16 residues.

As regards this clone: Because the CDR3 is missing its conserved closing phenylalanine or tryptophan, this is likely a read error. The DNA is left out, because the CDR3 cannot be placed on it with certainty; the CDR3 is given as TCRdb lists it. The chain carries TRBV5-5 and TRBJ2-1; the table names TRBD2, a call not compared with the DNA. The CDR3 is 12 residues long, counting both termini. Germline loops: CDR1 SGHKS, CDR2 YYEKEE (reference sequence). The CDR3 protein is CASSLGSGTPWV.

V and J are TRBV5-6 and TRBJ1-1, with D perhaps matching TRBD1 (5 bases). Germline CDR1 is SGHDT and CDR2 is YYEEEE. CDR3 length: 16 amino acids. Trimming removed 0 bases at V and 13 bases at J, with 25 bases between. CDR3: CASSLDPAALGTDGFF. CDR3 nucleotide sequence: TGTGCCAGCAGCTTGGATCCGGCAGCCTTAGGGACTGATGGTTTCTTT.

The rearrangement joins TRBV6-1 to TRBJ2-7, with TRBD2 matching over 9 bases. Germline V gene sequence: CDR1 MNHNS, CDR2 SASEGT. The CDR3 length is 12 residues. Germline trimming cut 7 bases from V and 10 bases from J; bases unmatched to any gene: 8. CDR3 amino acids: CASKLAGRDQYF. In DNA form, the CDR3 reads TGTGCCAGCAAGCTAGCGGGACGCGATCAGTACTTC.

In its sample, this clone ranks as medium-sized. V gene TRBV6-2 or TRBV6-3 combines with J gene TRBJ2-1, with 9 positions matching TRBD2. CDR3 length equals 16 residues. Germline CDR1 MNHEY, CDR2 SVGEGT. V lost 7 bases and J lost 0; bases outside the gene matches: 7. This CDR3 reads CASNLDSGSSYNEQFF. The CDR3, as DNA: TGTGCCAGCAACCTAGATAGCGGGAGCTCCTACAATGAGCAGTTCTTC.

This sequence joins TRBV6-1 and TRBJ1-2; D gene unclear. Germline loops: CDR1 MNHNS, CDR2 SASEGT. CDR3 length equals 14 residues. V gave up 1 base and J gave up 4 bases, with 10 bases separating them. The CDR3 spells CASSEEPRSYGYTF. The CDR3 nucleotides are TGTGCCAGCAGTGAAGAGCCGAGATCCTATGGCTACACCTTC.

There are a few counts of this clone. This sequence may be a read error, since a much larger clone differs from it by one base. The gene calls are TRBV27 and TRBJ2-1; D may match TRBD1 or TRBD2 (5 bases each). Trimming pared 3 bases from V and 6 bases from J, leaving 15 bases between. The CDR3 is 15 amino acids. Per germline, CDR1 MNHEY and CDR2 SMNVEV (reference sequence). The CDR3 bases are TGTGCCAGCAGTTTGACTAAGGGGCTTCTCAATGAGCAGTTCTTC. Encoded protein: CASSLTKGLLNEQFF.

The chain carries TRBV6-2 or TRBV6-3 and TRBJ2-7; 9 nucleotides agree with TRBD2. J was trimmed by 3 bases and V by 5 bases; bases with no gene match: 2. CDR1 and CDR2 from the germline V gene are MNHEY and SVGEGT. The CDR3 length is 13 residues. CDR3 nucleotides: TGTGCCAGCAGTCTAGCGGGACTCTACGAGCAGTACTTC. Amino acid sequence: CASSLAGLYEQYF.

This clone has only one observation. The chain joins TRBV5-1 to TRBJ2-7; D possibly corresponds to TRBD2 (6 bases). The germline gives CDR1 SGHRS, CDR2 YFSETQ. The CDR3 extends over 15 amino acids. V was clipped by 1 base and J by 5 bases, with 16 bases between them. CDR3 sequence: CASSLSRGRYNEQYF. In DNA, the CDR3 is TGCGCCAGCAGCTTGTCTCGGGGGAGGTATAACGAGCAGTACTTC. Looking up the rest from reference TRBV5-1 and TRBJ2-7 gives the full variable domain: KAGVTQTPRYLIKTRGQQVTLSCSPISGHRSVSWYQQTPGQGLQFLFEYFSETQRNKGNFPGRFSGRQFSNSRSEMNVSTLELGDSALYLCASSLSRGRYNEQYFGPGTRLTVT.

This rearrangement joins TRBV19 to TRBJ2-1; 12 nucleotides align to TRBD2. This CDR3 has 15 amino acids. Per the germline V gene, CDR1 is LNHDA and CDR2 is SQIVND (reference sequence). After removal of 6 bases from V and 3 bases from J, the junction contained 3 bases not matched to a gene. The CDR3 DNA reads TGTGCCAGTAGCCTACTAGCGGGAGGCTACAATGAGCAGTTCTTC. Residues: CASSLLAGGYNEQFF.